A single sample gave rise to the 17 T cell receptor beta chains below, sequenced in a study of tumor and adjacent non-tumor tissue in lung cancer. A modified ARM-PCR protocol with three rounds of nested PCR amplified TCRbeta. From the multiplex PCR reads, TCRdb called clonotypes with MiXCR, one entry per CDR3 protein. The sample contains 91,000 or so distinct CDR3 sequences, about 70% of which appear only once. No cell sorting was done before RNA was extracted from the tissue. The sample comprised lung tumor tissue. These receptors came from a man between 60 and 70 years old with non-small cell lung cancer.

This clonotype was seen a few times. One junction end disagrees with the germline gene, perhaps due to a read error. This chain connects TRBV29-1 to TRBJ2-3; 11 bases map to TRBD2. CDR3 length equals 16 residues. Germline lookup yields CDR1 SQVTM and CDR2 ANQGSEA. DNA of the CDR3: TGCAGCATTTCCTCGCGACTAGCGGGAATCACAGATACGCGGTATTTT. This encodes CSISSRLAGITDTRYF.

This clonotype was seen a few times. No conserved phenylalanine or tryptophan ends this CDR3, so it is likely a read error. The chain joins TRBV12-3 or TRBV12-4 to TRBJ2-4; D possibly corresponds to TRBD2 (6 bases). This CDR3 has 15 amino acids. The CDR3: CTSSPLGTGEGIQYS. The CDR3 DNA sequence: TGTACCAGCAGTCCACTCGGGACGGGGGAAGGCATTCAGTACTCC.

With regard to this clonotype: This CDR3 fails to terminate in the conserved phenylalanine or tryptophan, so it likely reflects a read error. The chain recombines TRBV4-2 with TRBJ1-6; a possible D gene is TRBD1 (6 bases). Germline CDR1 reads LGHNA; CDR2 reads YNFKEQ. The CDR3 runs to 18 residues. CDR3: CASIQETPGQIYNSPLHV. CDR3 coding DNA: TGTGCCAGCATCCAAGAAACCCCCGGACAGATCTATAATTCACCCCTCCACGTT.

This clonotype was seen repeatedly, ten times or more. The chain recombines TRBV4-2 with TRBJ2-7; 11 bases map to TRBD2. Germline values: CDR1 LGHNA, CDR2 YNFKEQ. Trimming at V came to 1 base and at J to 1 base, leaving 3 bases not matched to a gene. CDR3 length equals 16 residues. As DNA, the CDR3 is TGTGCCAGCAGCCAAGCGACTAGCGGGGTGTCCTACGAGCAGTACTTC. Its translation: CASSQATSGVSYEQYF.

About this clonotype itself: A read error is likely, as this CDR3 ends without the conserved phenylalanine or tryptophan. V and J are TRBV20-1 and TRBJ2-5; 10 bases map to TRBD1. This CDR3 has 13 residues. Germline V gene lookup returns CDR1 DFQATT and CDR2 SNEGSKA (reference sequence). In DNA form, the CDR3 reads TGTAGCTTCCGGGACAGGGGCCAAGAGACCCAGTACTTA. Protein product: CSFRDRGQETQYL.

About this clonotype itself: One end of the junction does not line up with germline, which may come from a read error. The rearrangement joins TRBV28 to TRBJ2-2, with TRBD2 identical over 7 bases. The CDR3 runs 16 residues. Germline lookup yields CDR1 MDHEN and CDR2 SYDVKM. For the CDR3, the DNA is TGTGCCAGCAGCTCCCTTGGGGGGAGCGGGACCGGGGAGCTGTATTTT. This gives the protein CASSSLGGSGTGELYF.

On this clonotype: Because the CDR3 is missing its conserved closing phenylalanine or tryptophan, this is likely a read error. The V and J genes are TRBV6-6 and TRBJ2-1, with D perhaps matching TRBD1 or TRBD2 (5 bases each). Germline loops: CDR1 MNHNY, CDR2 SVGAGI (reference sequence). The CDR3 loop spans 15 amino acids. V was clipped by 8 bases and J by 8 bases, with 22 bases between them. The CDR3 spells CASRYDKTGRDEQFL. The DNA of the CDR3 is TGTGCCAGCCGATACGACAAGACGGGGCGCGATGAGCAGTTCCTC.

For this clonotype: In this CDR3 the conserved last residue, phenylalanine or tryptophan, is missing, so a read error is likely. The J gene is TRBJ1-1, the V gene TRBV29-1, with D unresolved. Per the germline V gene, CDR1 is SQVTM and CDR2 is ANQGSEA. V dropped 7 bases and J dropped 4 bases, with 16 bases sitting between them. The CDR3 extends over 13 amino acids. The CDR3 nucleotides read TGCAGCGCAAGGGAGGAGATGAGCACTGAAGCTTTCCTT. This gives the protein CSAREEMSTEAFL.

Notes on this clonotype: An end of the junction does not agree with germline; a read error may underlie this. This chain links TRBV4-3 with TRBJ1-1; no firm D call. The germline V gene encodes CDR1 LGHNA and CDR2 YSLEER. CDR3 size: 15 residues. CDR3 amino acids: CAGSQELEVNTEASF. CDR3 DNA: TGCGCCGGCAGCCAAGAATTAGAAGTTAACACTGAAGCTTCCTTT.

This clonotype was detected only once. At one boundary the junction diverges from the germline segment, which might be a read error. This sequence joins TRBV4-2 and TRBJ1-2, with TRBD1 matching 7 bases. Germline V CDR1 and CDR2: LGHNA, YNFKEQ. The CDR3 spans 17 residues. In nucleotides, the CDR3 is TGTGCCAGCAGCCAAGCTTCCGGGACAGAAGTTAACAATGGCTATACCTTC. Its translation is CASSQASGTEVNNGYTF.

The chain links TRBV12-3 or TRBV12-4 to TRBJ1-2; no definite D call. The CDR3 is 13 residues long. The V and J ends lost 6 bases and 12 bases respectively, with 20 bases between them. The chain's CDR3 is CASSPQSNYDHTF. The DNA of the CDR3 is TGTGCCAGCAGCCCGCAGTCTAACTATGACCACACCTTC.

As concerns this clonotype: One base away lies a much larger clone, so this may be a sequencing read error. The chain combines TRBV28 with TRBJ2-5, with 10 bases aligning to TRBD2. Looked up from germline, CDR1 is MDHEN and CDR2 is SYDVKM. The CDR3 is 15 amino acids. The CDR3 DNA follows: TGTGTCAGCAGTTTGTCTAGCGGGAGTAGGGAGACCCAGTACTTC. Its translation: CVSSLSSGSRETQYF.

With respect to this clonotype: Germline and junction disagree at one end, which may indicate a read error. The J gene is TRBJ2-1, the V gene TRBV6-2 or TRBV6-3, with unresolved D. CDR1 is MNHEY and CDR2 is SVGEGT in the germline V gene. CDR3 length equals 13 residues. In DNA, the CDR3 is TGTGCCAGCAACTTCCGCTTAGACGGTGAGGAGTTCTTC. Protein product: CASNFRLDGEEFF.

In its sample, this clonotype was seen once. The chain has TRBV5-4 and TRBJ2-5, with TRBD2 matching over 10 bases. Looked up from germline, CDR1 is SGHNT and CDR2 is YYREEE (reference sequence). CDR3 length equals 13 residues. V lost 4 bases, J lost 6 bases, and 3 bases stayed unmatched. CDR3 sequence reads: CASSPGLAKTQYF. The CDR3 DNA is TGTGCCAGCAGCCCGGGACTAGCGAAGACCCAGTACTTC.

The gene calls are TRBV10-3 and TRBJ2-5; weak D call: TRBD2 (6 bases). Between the trimmed V and J ends, which lost 11 bases and 2 bases, there was a span of 21 bases. The CDR3 has 15 amino acids. CDR1 and CDR2 from the germline V gene are ENHRY and SYGVKD. CDR3 region: CAARGTGSEQETQYF. The CDR3 nucleotides read TGTGCCGCCCGGGGGACTGGGAGCGAACAAGAGACCCAGTACTTC.

This clonotype was recorded only once. The chain has TRBV6-1 and TRBJ2-1, with 13 bases that match TRBD2. The CDR3 contains 16 residues. CDR1 and CDR2 (germline): MNHNS, SASEGT. The junction had 12 bases not matched to a gene; V was cut back by 8 bases and J by 8 bases. CDR3 nucleotide sequence: TGTGCCAGCGGTTACAGGTGGACTAGCGGGAGCGATGAGCAGTTCTTC. This gives the protein CASGYRWTSGSDEQFF.

This sequence joins TRBV11-1 and TRBJ2-2, with D possibly TRBD1 on 6 matching bases. This CDR3 is built from 15 residues. V was shortened by 5 bases and J by 4 bases, with 14 bases between the two germline ends. CDR1 SGHAT and CDR2 FQDESV come from the germline V gene (reference sequence). CDR3 DNA sequence: TGTGCCAGCAGCCGTACAGGGTCGTGCACCGGGGAGCTGTTTTTT. Translating gives CASSRTGSCTGELFF. The entire variable domain, with the rest obtained from reference TRBV11-1 and TRBJ2-2, is as follows: EAEVAQSPRYKITEKSQAVAFWCDPISGHATLYWYRQILGQGPELLVQFQDESVVDDSQLPKDRFSAERLKGVDSTLKIQPAELGDSAMYLCASSRTGSCTGELFFGEGSRLTVL.